This is a list of T cell receptor beta chains from one sample in a study of graft-versus-host responses after intestinal transplantation. Their antigen targets remain unknown. Assay used: immunoSEQ multiplex PCR; TCRdb lists only in-frame clones, some missing. The sample shows fewer than 120,000 clones, around 95% of them seen only once. The sequencing here drew on unstimulated CD8+ T cells sorted from spleen or lymph node cells, taken before intestinal transplant. Receptors were obtained from a human donor who received an intestinal transplant. The CDR3 runs from the conserved cysteine through the conserved F or W.

CDR3 | V
CAWDRGRVYNEQFF | TRBV30
CASSVGGLSNEQFF | TRBV9
CASSESYEQYF | TRBV6-1
CASSIARGSYEQYF | TRBV19
CASSSDPSRTTYEQYF | TRBV7-8
CASSLTIHKTSSYNEQFF | TRBV11-2
CASSQGWSGGQPQHF | TRBV4-2
CASSLAFRDRVVYEQYF | TRBV7-6
CASSIVRGDYGYTF | TRBV19
CASGWTSESSYEQYF | TRBV6-5
CAISEPQGIGPYEQYF | TRBV10-3
CASSIREGTDTQYF | TRBV28
CASSYSVSPYEQYF | TRBV6-5
CASSPPRTGGWETQYF | TRBV27
CASSQDLGGGPNQPQHF | TRBV4-1
CASSLLGGGLAGGPVTQYF | TRBV7-2
CASSVGDSRGETQYF | TRBV9
CASSEGGETQYF | TRBV19
CAWSYVGYEQYF | TRBV30
CASSDGGGVDTQYF | TRBV10-1
CASSVRGKNEQFF | TRBV11-2
CAISEGTSGGIDSYEQYF | TRBV10-3
CASSNWDRVSYGYTF | TRBV19
CSVEDFGQDNEQFF | TRBV29-1
CASSPRAAPDHIYSNQPQHF | TRBV18
CASRLGTGGNEQFF | TRBV27
CASSLRRSREETQYF | TRBV7-6
CASSLGLRETQYF | TRBV7-2
CASSLGREGEVYGYTF | TRBV13
CASSDWEGAKGGYTF | TRBV6-4
CASSDSSAGNTIYF | TRBV7-8
CASGTGGGGNGYTF | TRBV12-5
CASSGFEQYF | TRBV2
CASSLSVIQYF | TRBV13
CASSSRLAGEQYF | TRBV28
CASSLYRGPYNEQFF | TRBV27
CASSHNSLRSYEQYF | TRBV4-1
CASSSDGDYEQYF | TRBV21-1
CASNEGGGNQPQHF | TRBV19
CASSYSDRNEQFF | TRBV6-5
CASRGGGYNYGYTF | TRBV7-9
CASADHSNQPQHF | TRBV19
CASSLGGGPQPQHF | TRBV5-1
CASSLAGGGTSGNTIYF | TRBV5-8
CASSPRELDNNEQFF | TRBV21-1
CAWSDIRTEAFF | TRBV30